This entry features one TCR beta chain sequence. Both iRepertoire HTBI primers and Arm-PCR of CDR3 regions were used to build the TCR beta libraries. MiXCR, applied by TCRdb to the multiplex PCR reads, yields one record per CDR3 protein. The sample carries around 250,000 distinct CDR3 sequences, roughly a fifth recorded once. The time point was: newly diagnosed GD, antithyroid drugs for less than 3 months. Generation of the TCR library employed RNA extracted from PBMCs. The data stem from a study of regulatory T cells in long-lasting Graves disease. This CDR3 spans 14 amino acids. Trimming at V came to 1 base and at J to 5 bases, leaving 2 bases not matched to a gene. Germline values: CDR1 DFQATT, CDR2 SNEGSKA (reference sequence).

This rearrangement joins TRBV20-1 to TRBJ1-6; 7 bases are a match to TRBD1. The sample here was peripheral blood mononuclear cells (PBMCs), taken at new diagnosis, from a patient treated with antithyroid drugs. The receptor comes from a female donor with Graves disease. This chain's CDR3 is CSARGQGNNSPLHF. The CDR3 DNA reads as TGCAGTGCTAGAGGACAGGGAAATAATTCACCCCTCCACTTT.